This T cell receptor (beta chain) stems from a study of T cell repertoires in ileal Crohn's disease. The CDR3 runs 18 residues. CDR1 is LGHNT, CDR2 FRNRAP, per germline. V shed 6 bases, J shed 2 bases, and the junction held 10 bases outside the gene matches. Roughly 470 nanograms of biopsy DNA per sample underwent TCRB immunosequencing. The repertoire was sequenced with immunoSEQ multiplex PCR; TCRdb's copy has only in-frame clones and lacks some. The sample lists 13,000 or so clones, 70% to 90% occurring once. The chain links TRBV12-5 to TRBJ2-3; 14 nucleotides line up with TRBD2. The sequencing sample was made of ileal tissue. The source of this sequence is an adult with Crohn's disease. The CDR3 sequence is CASGPGLAGAYLTDTQYF. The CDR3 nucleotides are TGTGCTAGTGGGCCGGGACTAGCGGGGGCCTACCTCACAGATACGCAGTATTTT.